This TCR beta chain is drawn from a study of blood T cells in healthy people across ages. The CDR3 has 19 residues. With V trimmed by 4 bases and J by 0 bases, 12 bases remained unmatched. Germline CDR1 is SGHRS and CDR2 is YFSETQ. Regarding the study as a whole: Researchers report that TCR beta diversity correlated strongly with naive T cell percentage. Diversity figures based on one million T cells were deemed too low.

About this clonotype itself: Antigen: not known.

Using a J-beta primer mix together with a sample-barcoded 5' primer, a second PCR was run for 7 to 11 cycles. TCRdb itself ran the 5' RACE reads through MiXCR, one entry per CDR3 protein. The sample holds around 750,000 distinct CDR3 sequences, less than 70% seen once. The sequence came from a man aged 80 or over in good health. The chain is built from TRBV5-1 and TRBJ2-6; 8 bases agree with TRBD1. The sample was blood. CDR3 protein: CASSLRTGMGGSGANVLTF. In nucleotides, the CDR3 is TGCGCCAGCAGCCTCCGGACAGGGATGGGTGGCTCTGGGGCCAACGTCCTGACTTTC.